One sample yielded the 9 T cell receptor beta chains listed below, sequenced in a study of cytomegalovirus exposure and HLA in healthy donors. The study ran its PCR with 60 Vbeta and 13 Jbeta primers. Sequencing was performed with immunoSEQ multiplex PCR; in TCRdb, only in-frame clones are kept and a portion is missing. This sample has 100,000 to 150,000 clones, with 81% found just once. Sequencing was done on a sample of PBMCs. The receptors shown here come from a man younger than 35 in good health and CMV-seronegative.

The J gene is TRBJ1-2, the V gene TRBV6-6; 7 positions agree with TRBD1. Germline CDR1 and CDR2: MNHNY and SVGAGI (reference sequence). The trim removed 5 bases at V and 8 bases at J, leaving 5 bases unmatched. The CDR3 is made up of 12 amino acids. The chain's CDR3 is CASSKQGEGYTF. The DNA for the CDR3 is TGTGCCAGCAGTAAGCAGGGGGAAGGCTACACCTTC.

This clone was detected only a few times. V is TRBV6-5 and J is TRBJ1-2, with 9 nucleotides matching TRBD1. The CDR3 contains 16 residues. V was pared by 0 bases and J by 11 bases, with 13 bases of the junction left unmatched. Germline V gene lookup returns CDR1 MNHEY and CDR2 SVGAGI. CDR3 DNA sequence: TGTGCCAGCAGTTACTCATCGAGGGGACAGGGATTATTGTACACCTTC. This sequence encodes CASSYSSRGQGLLYTF.

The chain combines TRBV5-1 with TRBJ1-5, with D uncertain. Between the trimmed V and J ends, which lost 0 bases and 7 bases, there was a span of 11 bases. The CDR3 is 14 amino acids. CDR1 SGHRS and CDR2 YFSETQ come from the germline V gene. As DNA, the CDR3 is TGCGCCAGCAGCTTGGATGGGGAGGGACAGCCCCAGCATTTT. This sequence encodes CASSLDGEGQPQHF.

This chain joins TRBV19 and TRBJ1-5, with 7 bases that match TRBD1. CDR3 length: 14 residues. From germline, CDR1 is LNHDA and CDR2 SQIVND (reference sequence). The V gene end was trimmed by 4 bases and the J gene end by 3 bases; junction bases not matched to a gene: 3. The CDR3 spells CASSTQGFNQPQHF. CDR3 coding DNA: TGTGCCAGTAGTACACAGGGGTTCAATCAGCCCCAGCATTTT.

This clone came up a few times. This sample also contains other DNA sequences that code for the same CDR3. In DNA form, the CDR3 reads TGTGCCAGCAGCCCGTTAACTGAAGCTTTCTTT. Amino acids: CASSPLTEAFF. V gene TRBV7-2 combines with J gene TRBJ1-1, with no clear D. The V and J ends lost 5 bases and 5 bases respectively, with 6 bases between them. This CDR3 has 11 residues. CDR1 is SGHTA and CDR2 is FQGNSA in the germline V gene.

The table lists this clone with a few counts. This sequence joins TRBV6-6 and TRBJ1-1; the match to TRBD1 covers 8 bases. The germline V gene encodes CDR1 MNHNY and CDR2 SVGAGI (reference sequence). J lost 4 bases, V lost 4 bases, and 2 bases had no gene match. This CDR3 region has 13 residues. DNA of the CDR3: TGTGCCAGCAGTTTTACAGGGGGCACTGAAGCTTTCTTT. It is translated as CASSFTGGTEAFF.

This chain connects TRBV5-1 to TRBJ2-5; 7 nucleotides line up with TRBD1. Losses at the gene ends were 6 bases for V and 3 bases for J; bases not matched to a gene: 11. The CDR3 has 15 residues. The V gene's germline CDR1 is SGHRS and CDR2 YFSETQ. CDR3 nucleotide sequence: TGCGCCAGCACCCTGACAGGGACGAGGGAAGAGACCCAGTACTTC. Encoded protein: CASTLTGTREETQYF. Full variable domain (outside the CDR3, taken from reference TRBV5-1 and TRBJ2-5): KAGVTQTPRYLIKTRGQQVTLSCSPISGHRSVSWYQQTPGQGLQFLFEYFSETQRNKGNFPGRFSGRQFSNSRSEMNVSTLELGDSALYLCASTLTGTREETQYFGPGTRLLVL.

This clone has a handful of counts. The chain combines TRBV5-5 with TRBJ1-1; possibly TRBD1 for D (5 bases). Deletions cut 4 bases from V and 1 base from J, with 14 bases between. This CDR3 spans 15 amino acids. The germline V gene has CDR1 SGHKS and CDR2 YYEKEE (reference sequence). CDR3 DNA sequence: TGTGCCAGCAGCATTACGGGGGGATCGAACACTGAAGCTTTCTTT. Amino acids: CASSITGGSNTEAFF. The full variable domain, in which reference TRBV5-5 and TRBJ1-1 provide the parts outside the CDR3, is DAGVTQSPTHLIKTRGQQVTLRCSPISGHKSVSWYQQVLGQGPQFIFQYYEKEERGRGNFPDRFSARQFPNYSSELNVNALLLGDSALYLCASSITGGSNTEAFFGQGTRLTVV.

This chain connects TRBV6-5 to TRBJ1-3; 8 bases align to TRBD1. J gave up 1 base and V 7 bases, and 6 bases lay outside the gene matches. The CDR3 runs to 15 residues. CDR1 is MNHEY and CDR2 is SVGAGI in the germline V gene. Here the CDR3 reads CASTLDRGSGNTIYF. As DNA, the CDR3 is TGTGCCAGCACCTTAGACAGGGGATCTGGAAACACCATATATTTT.